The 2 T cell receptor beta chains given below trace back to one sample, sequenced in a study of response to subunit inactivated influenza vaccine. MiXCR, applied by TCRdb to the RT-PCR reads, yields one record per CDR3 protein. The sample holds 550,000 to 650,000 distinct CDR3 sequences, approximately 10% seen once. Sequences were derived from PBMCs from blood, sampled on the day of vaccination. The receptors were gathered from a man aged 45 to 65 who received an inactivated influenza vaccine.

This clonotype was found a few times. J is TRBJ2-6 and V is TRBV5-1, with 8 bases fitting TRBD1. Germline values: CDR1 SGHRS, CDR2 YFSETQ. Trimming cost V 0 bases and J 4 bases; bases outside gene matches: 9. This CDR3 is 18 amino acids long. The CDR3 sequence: CASSLDGQGARGANVLTF. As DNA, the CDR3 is TGCGCCAGCAGCTTGGATGGGCAGGGGGCAAGAGGGGCCAACGTCCTGACTTTC.

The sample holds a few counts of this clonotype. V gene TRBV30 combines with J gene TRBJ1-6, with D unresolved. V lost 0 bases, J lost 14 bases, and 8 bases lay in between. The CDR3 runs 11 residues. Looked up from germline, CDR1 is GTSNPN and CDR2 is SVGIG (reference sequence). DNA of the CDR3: TGTGCCTGGAGTGTACTCGGGACCCTCCACTTT. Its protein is CAWSVLGTLHF.